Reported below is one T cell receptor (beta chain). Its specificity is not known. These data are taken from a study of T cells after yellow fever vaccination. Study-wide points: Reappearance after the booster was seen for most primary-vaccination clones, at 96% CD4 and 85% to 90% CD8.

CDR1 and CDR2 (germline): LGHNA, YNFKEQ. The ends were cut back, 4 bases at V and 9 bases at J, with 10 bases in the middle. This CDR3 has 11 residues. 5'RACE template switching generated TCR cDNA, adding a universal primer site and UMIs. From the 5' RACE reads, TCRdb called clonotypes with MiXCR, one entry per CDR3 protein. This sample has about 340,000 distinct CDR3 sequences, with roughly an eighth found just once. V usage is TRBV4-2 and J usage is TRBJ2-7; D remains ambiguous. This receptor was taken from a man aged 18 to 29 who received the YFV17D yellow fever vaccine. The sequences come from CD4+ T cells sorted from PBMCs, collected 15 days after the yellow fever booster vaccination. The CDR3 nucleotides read TGTGCCAGCAGCCGTTCTTGGGTGCAGTACTTC. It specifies CASSRSWVQYF.